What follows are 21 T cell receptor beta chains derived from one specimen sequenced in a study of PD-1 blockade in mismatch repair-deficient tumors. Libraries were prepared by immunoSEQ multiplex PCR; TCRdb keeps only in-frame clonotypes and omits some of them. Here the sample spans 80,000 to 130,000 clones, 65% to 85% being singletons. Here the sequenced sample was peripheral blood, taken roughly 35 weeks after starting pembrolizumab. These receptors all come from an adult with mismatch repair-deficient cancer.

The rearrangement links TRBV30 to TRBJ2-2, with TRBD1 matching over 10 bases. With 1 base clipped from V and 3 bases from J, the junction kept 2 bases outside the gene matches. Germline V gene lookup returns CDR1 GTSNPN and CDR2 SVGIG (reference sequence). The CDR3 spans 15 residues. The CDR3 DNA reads TGTGCCTGGAGTGCCGGGACAGGGGACACCGGGGAGCTGTTTTTT. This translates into CAWSAGTGDTGELFF.

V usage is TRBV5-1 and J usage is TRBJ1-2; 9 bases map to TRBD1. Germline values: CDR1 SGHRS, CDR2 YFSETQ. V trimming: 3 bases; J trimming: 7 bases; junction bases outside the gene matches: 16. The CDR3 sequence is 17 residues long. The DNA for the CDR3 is TGCGCCAGCAGCTCCTCTAGCGGGACAGGGAACAGCCTTGGCTACACCTTC. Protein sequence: CASSSSSGTGNSLGYTF.

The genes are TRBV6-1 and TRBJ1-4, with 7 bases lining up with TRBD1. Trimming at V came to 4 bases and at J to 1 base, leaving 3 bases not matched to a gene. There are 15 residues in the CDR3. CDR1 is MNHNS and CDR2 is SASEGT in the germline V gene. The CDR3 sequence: CASSGRDRTNEKLFF. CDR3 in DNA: TGTGCCAGCAGTGGCCGGGACAGAACTAATGAAAAACTGTTTTTT.

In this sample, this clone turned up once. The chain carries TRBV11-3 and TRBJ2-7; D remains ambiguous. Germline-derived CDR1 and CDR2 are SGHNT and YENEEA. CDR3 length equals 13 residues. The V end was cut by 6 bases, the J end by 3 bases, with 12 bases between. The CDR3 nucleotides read TGTGCCAGCAGTTCTCGGAGTGGCTACGAGCAGTACTTC. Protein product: CASSSRSGYEQYF.

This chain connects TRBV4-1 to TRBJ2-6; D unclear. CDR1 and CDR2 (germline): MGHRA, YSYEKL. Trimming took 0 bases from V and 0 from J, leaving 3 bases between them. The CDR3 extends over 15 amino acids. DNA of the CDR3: TGCGCCAGCAGCCAAGAAGACTCTGGGGCCAACGTCCTGACTTTC. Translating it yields CASSQEDSGANVLTF.

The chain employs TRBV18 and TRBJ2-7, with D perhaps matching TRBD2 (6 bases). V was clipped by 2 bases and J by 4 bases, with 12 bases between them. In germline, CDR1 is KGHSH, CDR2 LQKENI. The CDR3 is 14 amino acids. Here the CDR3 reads CASSPAGPTYEQYF. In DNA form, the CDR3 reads TGTGCCAGCTCACCAGCGGGACCTACTTACGAGCAGTACTTC.

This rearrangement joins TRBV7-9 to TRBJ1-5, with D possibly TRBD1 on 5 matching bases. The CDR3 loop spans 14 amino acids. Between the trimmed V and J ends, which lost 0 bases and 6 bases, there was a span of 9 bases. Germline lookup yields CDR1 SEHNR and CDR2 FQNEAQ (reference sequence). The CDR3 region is CASSLAGEGQPQHF. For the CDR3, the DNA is TGTGCCAGCAGCTTAGCAGGGGAAGGTCAGCCCCAGCATTTT.

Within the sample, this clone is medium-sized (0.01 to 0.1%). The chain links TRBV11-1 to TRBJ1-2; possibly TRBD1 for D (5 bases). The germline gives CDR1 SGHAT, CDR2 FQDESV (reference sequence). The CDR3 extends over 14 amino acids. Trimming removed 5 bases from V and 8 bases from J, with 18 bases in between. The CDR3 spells CASSLSGGGSGYTF. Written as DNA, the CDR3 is TGTGCCAGCAGCCTGTCAGGCGGGGGGAGCGGCTACACCTTC.

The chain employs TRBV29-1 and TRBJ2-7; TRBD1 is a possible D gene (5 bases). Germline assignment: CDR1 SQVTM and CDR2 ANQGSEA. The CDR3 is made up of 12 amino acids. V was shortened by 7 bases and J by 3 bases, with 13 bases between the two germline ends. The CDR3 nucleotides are TGCAGCGCAACAGGAGCCTACTACGAGCAGTACTTC. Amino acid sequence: CSATGAYYEQYF.

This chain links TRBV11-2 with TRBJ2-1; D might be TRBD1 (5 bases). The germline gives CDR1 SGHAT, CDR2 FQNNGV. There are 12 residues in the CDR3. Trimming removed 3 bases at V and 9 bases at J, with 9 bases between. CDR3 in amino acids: CASSFSQGEQFF. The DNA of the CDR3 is TGTGCCAGCAGCTTTAGTCAGGGTGAGCAGTTCTTC. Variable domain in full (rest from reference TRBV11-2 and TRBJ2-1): EAGVAQSPRYKIIEKRQSVAFWCNPISGHATLYWYQQILGQGPKLLIQFQNNGVVDDSQLPKDRFSAERLKGVDSTLKIQPAKLEDSAVYLCASSFSQGEQFFGPGTRLTVL.

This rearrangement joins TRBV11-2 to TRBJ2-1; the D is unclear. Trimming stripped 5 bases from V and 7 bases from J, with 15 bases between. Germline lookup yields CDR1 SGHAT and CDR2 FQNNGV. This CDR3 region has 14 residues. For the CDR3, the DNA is TGTGCCAGCAGCATACTTTTCGGAGATAATGAGCAGTTCTTC. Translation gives CASSILFGDNEQFF.

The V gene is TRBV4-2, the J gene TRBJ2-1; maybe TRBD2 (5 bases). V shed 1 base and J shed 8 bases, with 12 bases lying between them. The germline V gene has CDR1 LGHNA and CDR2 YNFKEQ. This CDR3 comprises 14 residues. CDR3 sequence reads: CASSQVGGLDEQFF. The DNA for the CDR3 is TGTGCCAGCAGCCAAGTGGGCGGGCTCGATGAGCAGTTCTTC.

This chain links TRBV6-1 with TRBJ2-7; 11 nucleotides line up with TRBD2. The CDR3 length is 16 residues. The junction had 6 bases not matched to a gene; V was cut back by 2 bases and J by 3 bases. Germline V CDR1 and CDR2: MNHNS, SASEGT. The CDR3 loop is CASSEPLTSGDYEQYF. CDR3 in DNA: TGTGCCAGCAGTGAACCCCTGACTAGCGGGGACTACGAGCAGTACTTC.

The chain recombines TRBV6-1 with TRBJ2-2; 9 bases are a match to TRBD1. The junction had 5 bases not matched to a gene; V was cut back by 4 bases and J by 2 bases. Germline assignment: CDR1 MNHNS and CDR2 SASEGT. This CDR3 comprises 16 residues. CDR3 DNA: TGTGCCAGCAGTGCAACGACAGGGGGTAACACCGGGGAGCTGTTTTTT. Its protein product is CASSATTGGNTGELFF.

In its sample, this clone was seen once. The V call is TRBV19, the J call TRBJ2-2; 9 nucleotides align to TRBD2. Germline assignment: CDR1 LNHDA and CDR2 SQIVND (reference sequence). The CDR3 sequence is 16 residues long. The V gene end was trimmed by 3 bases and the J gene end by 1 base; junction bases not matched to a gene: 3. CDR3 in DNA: TGTGCCAGTAGTATGAAGACTAGCGGGAACACCGGGGAGCTGTTTTTT. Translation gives CASSMKTSGNTGELFF.

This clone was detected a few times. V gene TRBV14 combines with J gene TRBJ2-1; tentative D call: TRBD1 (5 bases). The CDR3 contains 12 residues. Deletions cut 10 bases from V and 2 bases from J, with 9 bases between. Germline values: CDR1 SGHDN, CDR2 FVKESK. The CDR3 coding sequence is TGTGCCACAGGGCTCGCCTACAATGAGCAGTTCTTC. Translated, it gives CATGLAYNEQFF.

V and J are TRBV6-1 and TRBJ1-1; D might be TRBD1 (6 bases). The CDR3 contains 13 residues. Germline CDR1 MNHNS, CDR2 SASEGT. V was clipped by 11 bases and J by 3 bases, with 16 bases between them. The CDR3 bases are TGTGCCTCCGGGGGGGGCGATTACACTGAAGCTTTCTTT. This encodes CASGGGDYTEAFF.

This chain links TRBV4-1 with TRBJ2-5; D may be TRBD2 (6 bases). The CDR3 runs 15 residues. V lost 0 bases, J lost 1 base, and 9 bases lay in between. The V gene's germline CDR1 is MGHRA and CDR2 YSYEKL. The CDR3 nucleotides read TGCGCCAGCAGCCAAGAAGAACTAGCCCAAGAGACCCAGTACTTC. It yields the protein CASSQEELAQETQYF.

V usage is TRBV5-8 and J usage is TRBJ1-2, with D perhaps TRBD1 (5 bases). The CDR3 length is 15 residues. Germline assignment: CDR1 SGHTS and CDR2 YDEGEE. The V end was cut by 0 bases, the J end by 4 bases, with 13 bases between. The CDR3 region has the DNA TGTGCCAGCAGCTTGGACGCCGGAGGGGTCTATGGCTACACCTTC. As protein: CASSLDAGGVYGYTF.

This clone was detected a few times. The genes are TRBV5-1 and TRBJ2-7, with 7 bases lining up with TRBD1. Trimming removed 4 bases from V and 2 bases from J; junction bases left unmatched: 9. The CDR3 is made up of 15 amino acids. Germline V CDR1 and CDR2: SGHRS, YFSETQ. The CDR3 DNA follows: TGCGCCAGCAGCCTGGACGGGACAGTAGCCTACGAGCAGTACTTC. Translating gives CASSLDGTVAYEQYF.

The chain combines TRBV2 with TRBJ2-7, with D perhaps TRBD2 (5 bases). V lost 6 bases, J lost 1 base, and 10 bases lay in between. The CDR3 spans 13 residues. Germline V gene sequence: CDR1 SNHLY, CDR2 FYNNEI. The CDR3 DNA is TGTGCCAGCAGGGAGGACGGATCCTACGAGCAGTACTTC. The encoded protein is CASREDGSYEQYF.